A selection of T cell receptor beta chains follows, all from one sample in a study of graft-versus-host responses after intestinal transplantation. Their specific antigens are unknown. TCRdb's table, derived via immunoSEQ multiplex PCR, lists solely in-frame clones and lacks some. The sample yields around 70,000 clones, 70% to 90% seen once. Specimen: unstimulated CD8+ T cells sorted from spleen or lymph node cells, collected before intestinal transplant. These receptors were obtained from a human donor who received an intestinal transplant. The CDR3 runs from the conserved cysteine through the conserved F or W. The D gene is left open where the match is weak. Clone size appears in some rows only: once, few, many, or a class for an expanded clone.

V: TRBV19
J: TRBJ2-3
D: TRBD2
size: NA
DNA: TGTGCCAGTAGTCAGCGGGAGCGTAAAGATACGCAGTATTTT
CDR3: CASSQRERKDTQYF

V: TRBV27
J: TRBJ2-7
D: TRBD2
size: NA
DNA: TGTGCCAGTCCTCGCGGGAGGACGGACTCCTACGAGCAGTACTTC
CDR3: CASPRGRTDSYEQYF

V: TRBV28
J: TRBJ2-3
D: NA
size: NA
DNA: TGTGCCAGCAGTCCTCAGTCAGATACGCAGTATTTT
CDR3: CASSPQSDTQYF

V: TRBV5-1
J: TRBJ2-7
D: NA
size: NA
DNA: TGCGCCAGCAGTCTTACAGGAGGGGAATACGAGCAGTACTTC
CDR3: CASSLTGGEYEQYF

V: TRBV5-6
J: TRBJ2-7
D: NA
size: NA
DNA: TGTGCCAGCAGCTTTACCGGTAACTACGAGCAGTACTTC
CDR3: CASSFTGNYEQYF

V: TRBV29-1
J: TRBJ2-7
D: TRBD1
size: NA
DNA: TGCAGCGCACTTAGACCCGGGACAGGGGGTTACGAGCAGTACTTC
CDR3: CSALRPGTGGYEQYF

V: TRBV2
J: TRBJ1-4
D: NA
size: few
DNA: TGTGCCAGCAGAGACGGACAGCTAACTAATGAAAAACTGTTTTTT
CDR3: CASRDGQLTNEKLFF

V: TRBV5-4
J: TRBJ1-5
D: TRBD1
size: NA
DNA: TGTGCCAGCAGGGCCGATACAGGGGAGAATCAGCCCCAGCATTTT
CDR3: CASRADTGENQPQHF

V: TRBV29-1
J: TRBJ2-7
D: TRBD2
size: NA
DNA: TGCAGCGTTCTAGCGGGCGAGCAGTACTTC
CDR3: CSVLAGEQYF

V: TRBV27
J: TRBJ2-1
D: TRBD2
size: NA
DNA: TGTGCCAGCAGTTACAGAGCGGGAGGGTTCTCCCGAAGGGGCAATGAGCAGTTCTTC
CDR3: CASSYRAGGFSRRGNEQFF

V: TRBV27
J: TRBJ1-1
D: NA
size: NA
DNA: TGTGCCAGCAGTTTAACAATCTGGGGGCCTAAGGACACTGAAGCTTTCTTT
CDR3: CASSLTIWGPKDTEAFF

V: TRBV19
J: TRBJ2-1
D: NA
size: NA
DNA: TGTGCCAGTAGTATAGTAGGCAGCGACTGGGTAAATGAGCAGTTCTTC
CDR3: CASSIVGSDWVNEQFF

V: TRBV4-1
J: TRBJ2-7
D: TRBD1
size: NA
DNA: TGCGCCAGCAGCCAAAATCCGGGACAGGGCTACGAGCAGTACTTC
CDR3: CASSQNPGQGYEQYF

V: TRBV28
J: TRBJ2-7
D: TRBD2
size: NA
DNA: TGTGCCAGCAGTTTATCGGTCGGACTAGCGGGACACTACGAGCAGTACTTC
CDR3: CASSLSVGLAGHYEQYF

V: TRBV18
J: TRBJ2-1
D: TRBD2
size: NA
DNA: TGTGCCAGCTCACCAACGGCTAGCGGGAGGGGTAATGAGCAGTTCTTC
CDR3: CASSPTASGRGNEQFF

V: TRBV2
J: TRBJ2-7
D: NA
size: NA
DNA: TGTGCCAGCAGTGGGACAGTCTACGAGCAGTACTTC
CDR3: CASSGTVYEQYF

V: TRBV7-3
J: TRBJ1-2
D: NA
size: NA
DNA: TGTGCCAGCACCCCCCTCGACCCGGGAAACCCCTTTAACTATGGCTACACCTTC
CDR3: CASTPLDPGNPFNYGYTF

V: TRBV11-2
J: TRBJ2-7
D: NA
size: NA
DNA: TGTGCCAGCAGCTTAGCTGCCAGGGTGTACGAGCAGTACTTC
CDR3: CASSLAARVYEQYF

V: TRBV4-1
J: TRBJ2-7
D: TRBD1
size: NA
DNA: TGCGCCAGCAGCCAGCGGACAGGGGTATTCTACGAGCAGTACTTC
CDR3: CASSQRTGVFYEQYF

V: TRBV7-9
J: TRBJ2-7
D: TRBD2
size: NA
DNA: TGTGCCAGCAGCCTCACGACTAGCGCAACTCCCTACGAGCAGTACTTC
CDR3: CASSLTTSATPYEQYF

V: TRBV2
J: TRBJ2-7
D: NA
size: NA
DNA: TGTGCCAGCAGTGCGGACACAGCACCCTACGAGCAGTACTTC
CDR3: CASSADTAPYEQYF

V: TRBV6-5
J: TRBJ2-3
D: NA
size: NA
DNA: TGTGCCAGCAGTGCGGCAGATACGCAGTATTTT
CDR3: CASSAADTQYF

V: TRBV4-1
J: TRBJ2-4
D: TRBD2
size: once
DNA: TGCGCCAGCAGCCAAGCGCGGGGGGAAGTAAACATTCAGTACTTC
CDR3: CASSQARGEVNIQYF

V: TRBV28
J: TRBJ1-5
D: NA
size: NA
DNA: TGTGCCAGCAGTTTCGGAGGGTTCAGTCAGCCCCAGCATTTT
CDR3: CASSFGGFSQPQHF

V: TRBV29-1
J: TRBJ1-2
D: NA
size: NA
DNA: TGCAGCGTTGAAGATTCAGGAGGGGCCGATGGCTACACCTTC
CDR3: CSVEDSGGADGYTF

V: TRBV29-1
J: TRBJ1-2
D: TRBD1
size: NA
DNA: TGCAGCGTTACCGGGACAGGGGTTGACTATGGCTACACCTTC
CDR3: CSVTGTGVDYGYTF

V: TRBV27
J: TRBJ1-2
D: TRBD1
size: once
DNA: TGTGCCAGCAGTAGGACAGGGTTTCGTGGCTACACCTTC
CDR3: CASSRTGFRGYTF

V: TRBV5-4
J: TRBJ2-2
D: TRBD2
size: NA
DNA: TGTGCCAGCAGCGGAAGCGGGAGGGGTCGCGGGTCCGGGGAGCTGTTTTTT
CDR3: CASSGSGRGRGSGELFF

V: TRBV6-6
J: TRBJ2-1
D: TRBD2
size: NA
DNA: TGTGCCAGCAGTTTCCCTGGGACTAGCGGGAGGGATGAGCAGTTCTTC
CDR3: CASSFPGTSGRDEQFF

V: TRBV7-9
J: TRBJ2-7
D: TRBD1
size: few
DNA: TGTGCCAGCAGCTTCGAGGGGGCCCTCGAGCAGTACTTC
CDR3: CASSFEGALEQYF

V: TRBV5-6
J: TRBJ2-4
D: NA
size: once
DNA: TGTGCCAGCAGCTTGGCTCAGGGTTCGGGAGCCAAAAACATTCAGTACTTC
CDR3: CASSLAQGSGAKNIQYF

V: TRBV27
J: TRBJ1-1
D: TRBD1
size: NA
DNA: TGTGCCAGCAGTTTACAGGGGGCAGGCAACACTGAAGCTTTCTTT
CDR3: CASSLQGAGNTEAFF

V: TRBV4-1
J: TRBJ1-1
D: NA
size: NA
DNA: TGCGCCAGCAGCCAGCCGTATAGGAACACTGAAGCTTTCTTT
CDR3: CASSQPYRNTEAFF

V: TRBV5-1
J: TRBJ2-2
D: NA
size: once
DNA: TGCGCCAGCAGCTTGGCACCGGACACTCAACGGGGGGAGCTGTTTTTT
CDR3: CASSLAPDTQRGELFF

V: TRBV6-5
J: TRBJ1-1
D: TRBD1
size: NA
DNA: TGTGCCAGCAGGGTTCCGGGACAGTTGAACACTGAAGCTTTCTTT
CDR3: CASRVPGQLNTEAFF

V: TRBV27
J: TRBJ2-2
D: TRBD2
size: once
DNA: TGTGCCAGCAGTTTTCAGCGGGGTGGGGGGGAGCTGTTTTTT
CDR3: CASSFQRGGGELFF

V: TRBV11-2
J: TRBJ2-7
D: NA
size: NA
DNA: TGTGCCAGCAGCTCGACAGTTGTCGAGCAGTACTTC
CDR3: CASSSTVVEQYF

V: TRBV7-7
J: TRBJ2-1
D: TRBD1
size: NA
DNA: TGTGCTAGCAGCGCAGGGACAGGTGATTACAATGAGCAGTTCTTC
CDR3: CASSAGTGDYNEQFF

V: TRBV7-2
J: TRBJ1-2
D: TRBD1
size: once
DNA: TGTGCCAGCAGCTTAGAGGCTCGGCAGGGGGCGAAGTATGGCTACACCTTC
CDR3: CASSLEARQGAKYGYTF

V: TRBV6-6
J: TRBJ2-1
D: NA
size: NA
DNA: TGTGCCAGCAGTGGACTACTTGATAATGAGCAGTTCTTC
CDR3: CASSGLLDNEQFF

V: TRBV30
J: TRBJ2-7
D: TRBD1
size: NA
DNA: TGTGCCTGGTCGACAGGGGTCGGGTCCTACGAGCAGTACTTC
CDR3: CAWSTGVGSYEQYF

V: TRBV28
J: TRBJ1-5
D: TRBD1
size: once
DNA: TGTGCCAGCAGGACTAGGACAGGGGGGGTATATAGGGTTGGCAATCAGCCCCAGCATTTT
CDR3: CASRTRTGGVYRVGNQPQHF

V: TRBV28
J: TRBJ2-7
D: TRBD1
size: NA
DNA: TGTGCCAGCAGTCCAACAGGGGCGAGCCTCTGCGAGCAGTACTTC
CDR3: CASSPTGASLCEQYF

V: TRBV29-1
J: TRBJ2-1
D: TRBD2
size: NA
DNA: TGCAGCGTTGATGGGCAGTCGGGACTAGCGGGTACTGAGCAGTTCTTC
CDR3: CSVDGQSGLAGTEQFF

V: TRBV2
J: TRBJ2-3
D: NA
size: once
DNA: TGTGCCAGCTCGGACTTGGGCGGCGAAGGTTATAGCACAGATACGCAGTATTTT
CDR3: CASSDLGGEGYSTDTQYF

V: TRBV5-1
J: TRBJ2-7
D: TRBD1
size: NA
DNA: TGCGCCAGCAGCCCTGGACAGGGCCCCTACGAGCAGTACTTC
CDR3: CASSPGQGPYEQYF

V: TRBV18
J: TRBJ2-7
D: NA
size: few
DNA: TGTGCCAGCTCACCACGATTTATGAGCTCCTACGAGCAGTACTTC
CDR3: CASSPRFMSSYEQYF

V: TRBV6-1
J: TRBJ2-3
D: TRBD2
size: NA
DNA: TGTGCCAGCAGTGAATGGAAACTAGCGGGGGGCACAGATACGCAGTATTTT
CDR3: CASSEWKLAGGTDTQYF

V: TRBV29-1
J: TRBJ2-1
D: NA
size: NA
DNA: TGCAGCGTAGATCAAGCGGGCCCCTCCTACAATGAGCAGTTCTTC
CDR3: CSVDQAGPSYNEQFF

V: TRBV10-3
J: TRBJ2-7
D: TRBD2
size: NA
DNA: TGTGCCATCAGTGAGACTGAGAGACTAGCGGGAGTCTACGAGCAGTACTTC
CDR3: CAISETERLAGVYEQYF

V: TRBV2
J: TRBJ2-2
D: NA
size: once
DNA: TGTGCCAGCAGTGAAGATTCAAAACATGAGCTGTTTTTT
CDR3: CASSEDSKHELFF